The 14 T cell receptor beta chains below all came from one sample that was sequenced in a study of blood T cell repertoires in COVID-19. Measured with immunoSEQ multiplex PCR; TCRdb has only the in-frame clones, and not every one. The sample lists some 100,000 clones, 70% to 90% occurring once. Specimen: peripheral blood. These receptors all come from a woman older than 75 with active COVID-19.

The CDR3 protein is CASSLRGQGPSETQYF. The CDR3 DNA reads TGTGCCAGCAGCCTCCGAGGACAGGGGCCGTCAGAGACCCAGTACTTC. V usage is TRBV3-1 (or the pseudogene TRBV3-2) and J usage is TRBJ2-5, with 9 positions matching TRBD1. Germline-derived CDR1 and CDR2 are LGHDT and YNNKEL (reference sequence). The CDR3 totals 16 residues. V gave up 4 bases and J gave up 4 bases; unmatched junction bases: 10.

The CDR3 DNA sequence: TGTGCCAGCAGCCGGACCCCAGGGGGCAATCAGCCCCAGCATTTT. Translating it yields CASSRTPGGNQPQHF. The chain employs TRBV6-2 or TRBV6-3 and TRBJ1-5; D possibly corresponds to TRBD1 (6 bases). Germline CDR1 is MNHEY and CDR2 is SVGEGT. Deletions cut 6 bases from V and 2 bases from J, with 14 bases between. This CDR3 spans 15 amino acids.

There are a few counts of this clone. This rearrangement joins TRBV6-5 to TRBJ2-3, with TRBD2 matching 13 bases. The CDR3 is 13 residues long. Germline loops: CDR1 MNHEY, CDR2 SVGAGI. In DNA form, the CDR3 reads TGTGCACTAGCGGGAGGGTTCACAGATACGCAGTATTTT. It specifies CALAGGFTDTQYF.

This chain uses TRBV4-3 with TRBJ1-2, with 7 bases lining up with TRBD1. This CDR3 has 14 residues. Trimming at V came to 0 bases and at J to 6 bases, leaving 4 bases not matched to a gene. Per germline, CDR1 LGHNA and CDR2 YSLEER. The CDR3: CASSQERGRNGYTF. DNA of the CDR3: TGCGCCAGCAGCCAAGAAAGGGGGCGAAATGGCTACACCTTC.

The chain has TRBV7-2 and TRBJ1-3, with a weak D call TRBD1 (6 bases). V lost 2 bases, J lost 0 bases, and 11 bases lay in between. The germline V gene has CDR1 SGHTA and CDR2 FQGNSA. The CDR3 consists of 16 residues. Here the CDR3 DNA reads TGTGCCAGCAGCTTACAGGGGCAATTCTCTGGAAACACCATATATTTT. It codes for CASSLQGQFSGNTIYF. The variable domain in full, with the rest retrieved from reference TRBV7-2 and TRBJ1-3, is GAGVSQSPSNKVTEKGKDVELRCDPISGHTALYWYRQSLGQGLEFLIYFQGNSAPDKSGLPSDRFSAERTGGSVSTLTIQRTQQEDSAVYLCASSLQGQFSGNTIYFGEGSWLTVV.

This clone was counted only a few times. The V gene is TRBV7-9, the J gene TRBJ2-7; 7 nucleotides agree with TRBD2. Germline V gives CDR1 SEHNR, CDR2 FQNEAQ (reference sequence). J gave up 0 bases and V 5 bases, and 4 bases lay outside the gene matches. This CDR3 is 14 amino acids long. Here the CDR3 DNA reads TGTGCCAGCAGCATGCGGGAGATCTCCTACGAGCAGTACTTC. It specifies CASSMREISYEQYF. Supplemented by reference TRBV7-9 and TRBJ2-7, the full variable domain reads DTGVSQNPRHKITKRGQNVTFRCDPISEHNRLYWYRQTLGQGPEFLTYFQNEAQLEKSRLLSDRFSAERPKGSFSTLEIQRTEQGDSAMYLCASSMREISYEQYFGPGTRLTVT.

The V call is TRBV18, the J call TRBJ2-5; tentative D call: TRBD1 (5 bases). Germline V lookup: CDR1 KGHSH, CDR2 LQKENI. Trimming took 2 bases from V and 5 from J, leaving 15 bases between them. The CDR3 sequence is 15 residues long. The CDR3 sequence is CASSPSLGALETQYF. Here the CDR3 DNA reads TGTGCCAGCTCACCATCCCTTGGGGCTCTGGAGACCCAGTACTTC.

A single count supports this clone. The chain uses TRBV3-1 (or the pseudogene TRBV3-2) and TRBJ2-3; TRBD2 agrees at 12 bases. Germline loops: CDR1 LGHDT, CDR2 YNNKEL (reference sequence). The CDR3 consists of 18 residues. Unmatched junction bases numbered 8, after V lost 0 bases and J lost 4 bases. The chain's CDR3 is CASSQDDPSGRAADTQYF. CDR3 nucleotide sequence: TGTGCCAGCAGCCAAGATGATCCTAGCGGGAGGGCCGCAGATACGCAGTATTTT.

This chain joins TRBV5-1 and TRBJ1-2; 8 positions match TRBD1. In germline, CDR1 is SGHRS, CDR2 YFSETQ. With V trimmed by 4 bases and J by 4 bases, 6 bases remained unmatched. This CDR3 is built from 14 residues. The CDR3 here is CASSGRGPGYGYTF. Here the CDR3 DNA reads TGCGCCAGCAGCGGCAGGGGGCCCGGCTATGGCTACACCTTC.

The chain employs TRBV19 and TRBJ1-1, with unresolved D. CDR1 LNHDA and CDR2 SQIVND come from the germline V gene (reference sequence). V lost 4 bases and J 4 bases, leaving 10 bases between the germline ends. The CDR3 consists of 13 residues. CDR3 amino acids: CASSTTAGTEAFF. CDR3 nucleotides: TGTGCCAGTAGTACTACTGCGGGCACTGAAGCTTTCTTT.

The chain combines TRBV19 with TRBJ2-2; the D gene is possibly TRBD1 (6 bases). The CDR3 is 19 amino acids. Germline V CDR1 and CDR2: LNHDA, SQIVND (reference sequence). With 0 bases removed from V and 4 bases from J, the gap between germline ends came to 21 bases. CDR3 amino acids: CASSIEHHDRWGPTGELFF. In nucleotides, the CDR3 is TGTGCCAGTAGTATAGAGCACCACGACAGGTGGGGTCCCACCGGGGAGCTGTTTTTT.

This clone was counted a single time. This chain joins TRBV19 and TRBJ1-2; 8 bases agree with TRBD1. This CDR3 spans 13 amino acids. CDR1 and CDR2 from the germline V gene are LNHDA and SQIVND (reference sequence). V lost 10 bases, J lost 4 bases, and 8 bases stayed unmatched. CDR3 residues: CATSGGRVYGYTF. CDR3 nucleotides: TGTGCCACCTCAGGGGGCAGGGTCTATGGCTACACCTTC.

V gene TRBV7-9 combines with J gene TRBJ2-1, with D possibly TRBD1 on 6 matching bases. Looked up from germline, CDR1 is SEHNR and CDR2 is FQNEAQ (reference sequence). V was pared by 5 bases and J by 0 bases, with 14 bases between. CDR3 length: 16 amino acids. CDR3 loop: CASSLWTASSYNEQFF. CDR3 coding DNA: TGTGCCAGCAGCCTCTGGACAGCAAGCTCCTACAATGAGCAGTTCTTC.

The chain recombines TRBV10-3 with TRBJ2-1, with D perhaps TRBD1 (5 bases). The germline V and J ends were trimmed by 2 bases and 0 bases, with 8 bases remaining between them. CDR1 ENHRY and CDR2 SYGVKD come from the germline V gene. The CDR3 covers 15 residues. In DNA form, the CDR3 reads TGTGCCATCAGTGAGAGGGGTGGCTCCTACAATGAGCAGTTCTTC. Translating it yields CAISERGGSYNEQFF.